This TCR beta chain was captured in a study of blood T cells in healthy people across ages. Study-level results: Estimated diversity that came from one million T cells was considered an underestimate. Fewer expanded clones and more diversity marked long-lived versus aged donors.

This clonotype came up a few times. Antigen specificity is unknown. Combining a sample-barcoded 5' primer with a J-beta primer mix, a second PCR ran for roughly 7 to 11 cycles. TCRdb ran MiXCR on the 5' RACE reads and lists one entry per CDR3 protein. This table has around 1,000,000 distinct CDR3 sequences, more than 30% appearing once. This TCR derives from a man between 18 and 35 years old in good health. The specimen sequenced was blood.

The CDR3 sequence is CATSRDRGEASPLHF. Here the CDR3 DNA reads TGTGCCACCAGCAGAGATAGAGGGGAGGCTTCACCCCTCCACTTT. The chain carries TRBV15 and TRBJ1-6, with D possibly matching TRBD1 (5 bases). CDR1 is LNHNV, CDR2 YYDKDF, per germline (reference sequence). Trimming removed 0 bases at V and 9 bases at J, with 12 bases between. The length of the CDR3 is 15 residues.